These 9 T cell receptor beta chains came from one sample sequenced in a study of technical replicates of blood from a handful of donors. Measured with immunoSEQ multiplex PCR; TCRdb has only the in-frame clones, and not every one. The data show 65,000 to 95,000 clones, 98% seen once. Sequenced sample: T cells isolated from PBMCs. These receptors all stem from a human donor in good health.

This clone was detected a few times. This chain joins TRBV11-2 and TRBJ2-5, with 8 bases aligning to TRBD2. This CDR3 has 15 residues. V gave up 5 bases and J gave up 2 bases; unmatched junction bases: 7. The germline gives CDR1 SGHAT, CDR2 FQNNGV. The CDR3 coding sequence is TGTGCCAGCAGCCTGCCCCCTAGCGGGCAAGAGACCCAGTACTTC. It codes for CASSLPPSGQETQYF.

V and J are TRBV7-9 and TRBJ2-1; perhaps TRBD1 as D (5 bases). Germline CDR1 SEHNR, CDR2 FQNEAQ (reference sequence). V was cut by 5 bases and J by 9 bases, with 17 bases left in between. The CDR3 is 14 residues long. CDR3 sequence: CASSESWAQGEQFF. Here the CDR3 DNA reads TGTGCCAGCAGCGAGTCATGGGCGCAGGGTGAGCAGTTCTTC. Full variable domain (missing parts from reference TRBV7-9 and TRBJ2-1): DTGVSQNPRHKITKRGQNVTFRCDPISEHNRLYWYRQTLGQGPEFLTYFQNEAQLEKSRLLSDRFSAERPKGSFSTLEIQRTEQGDSAMYLCASSESWAQGEQFFGPGTRLTVL.

V is TRBV13 and J is TRBJ2-5; 7 bases fit TRBD1. Germline values: CDR1 PRHDT, CDR2 FYEKMQ (reference sequence). V lost 2 bases to trimming and J lost 0 bases; unmatched junction nucleotides: 9. The CDR3 contains 17 residues. CDR3 protein: CASSLRANRGHQETQYF. CDR3 nucleotides: TGTGCCAGCAGCTTACGGGCGAACAGGGGCCACCAAGAGACCCAGTACTTC.

This sequence joins TRBV11-3 and TRBJ1-1; 8 bases agree with TRBD1. V lost 4 bases and J lost 2; bases outside the gene matches: 6. The CDR3 has 15 amino acids. Germline assignment: CDR1 SGHNT and CDR2 YENEEA. The CDR3 protein is CASSSRTGRNTEAFF. The CDR3 DNA sequence: TGTGCCAGCAGCTCCCGGACAGGGAGAAACACTGAAGCTTTCTTT.

The V gene is TRBV9, the J gene TRBJ2-1; D gene uncertain. This CDR3 comprises 14 residues. Looked up from germline, CDR1 is SGDLS and CDR2 is YYNGEE. The V gene lost 0 bases and the J gene lost 5 bases, with 9 bases spanning the gap. The CDR3 sequence is CASSVDGPDNEQFF. In nucleotides, the CDR3 is TGTGCCAGCAGCGTAGATGGCCCCGACAATGAGCAGTTCTTC.

This clone appeared once. The chain has TRBV27 and TRBJ1-5; the match to TRBD1 covers 10 bases. V trimming: 6 bases; J trimming: 0 bases; junction bases outside the gene matches: 8. This CDR3 contains 17 residues. Germline V lookup: CDR1 MNHEY, CDR2 SMNVEV (reference sequence). CDR3: CASRLPGTGDSNQPQHF. In nucleotides, the CDR3 is TGTGCCAGCAGACTCCCTGGGACAGGGGATAGCAATCAGCCCCAGCATTTT.

The rearrangement uses TRBV7-2 and TRBJ2-6, with unresolved D. The CDR3 spans 15 residues. The V and J ends lost 3 bases and 0 bases respectively, with 6 bases between them. Germline-derived CDR1 and CDR2 are SGHTA and FQGNSA. CDR3 DNA: TGTGCCAGCAGCTTTCCCGGCTCTGGGGCCAACGTCCTGACTTTC. Encoded protein: CASSFPGSGANVLTF. The variable domain in full, completed from reference TRBV7-2 and TRBJ2-6, reads GAGVSQSPSNKVTEKGKDVELRCDPISGHTALYWYRQSLGQGLEFLIYFQGNSAPDKSGLPSDRFSAERTGGSVSTLTIQRTQQEDSAVYLCASSFPGSGANVLTFGAGSRLTVL.

CDR3 nucleotide sequence: TGTGCCACCAGCAGAGGGGGCGAGACCCAGTACTTC. Translated: CATSRGGETQYF. This chain joins TRBV15 and TRBJ2-5, with D tentatively TRBD1 (5 bases). Germline values: CDR1 LNHNV, CDR2 YYDKDF (reference sequence). Deletions cut 1 base from V and 5 bases from J, with 5 bases between. The CDR3 runs 12 residues.

The rearrangement uses TRBV4-1 and TRBJ2-7; 9 nucleotides agree with TRBD1. Germline trimming cut 4 bases from V and 2 bases from J; bases unmatched to any gene: 3. The CDR3 length is 14 residues. Germline V gene data show CDR1 as MGHRA and CDR2 as YSYEKL. CDR3 amino acids: CASSRDRETYEQYF. CDR3 nucleotides: TGCGCCAGCAGCCGGGACAGGGAAACCTACGAGCAGTACTTC.